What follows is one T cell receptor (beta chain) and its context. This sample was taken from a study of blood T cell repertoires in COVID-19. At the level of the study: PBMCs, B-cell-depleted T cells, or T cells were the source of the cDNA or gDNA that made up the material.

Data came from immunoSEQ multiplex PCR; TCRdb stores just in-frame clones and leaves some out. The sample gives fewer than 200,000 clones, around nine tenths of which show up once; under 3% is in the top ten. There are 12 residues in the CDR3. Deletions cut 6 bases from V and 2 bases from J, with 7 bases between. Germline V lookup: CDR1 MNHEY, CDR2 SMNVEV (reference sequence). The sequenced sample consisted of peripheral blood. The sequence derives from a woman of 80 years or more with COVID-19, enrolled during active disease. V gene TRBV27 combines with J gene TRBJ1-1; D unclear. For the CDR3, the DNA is TGTGCCAGCAGCAACTTTAACACTGAAGCTTTCTTT. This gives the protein CASSNFNTEAFF.